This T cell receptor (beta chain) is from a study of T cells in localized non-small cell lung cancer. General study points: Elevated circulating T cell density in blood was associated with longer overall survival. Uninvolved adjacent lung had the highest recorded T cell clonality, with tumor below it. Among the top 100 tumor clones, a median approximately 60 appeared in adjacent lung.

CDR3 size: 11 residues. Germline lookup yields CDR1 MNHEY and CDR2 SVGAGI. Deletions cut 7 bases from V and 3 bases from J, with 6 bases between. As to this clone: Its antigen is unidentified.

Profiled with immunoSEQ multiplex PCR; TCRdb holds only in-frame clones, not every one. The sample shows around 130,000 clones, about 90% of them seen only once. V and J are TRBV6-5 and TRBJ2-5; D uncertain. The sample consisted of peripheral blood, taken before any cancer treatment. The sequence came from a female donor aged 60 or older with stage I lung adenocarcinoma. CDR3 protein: CASMAEETQYF. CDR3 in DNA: TGTGCCAGCATGGCGGAAGAGACCCAGTACTTC.